One and the same sample provided the 3 T cell receptor beta chains below, sequenced in a study of monozygotic twins with inflammatory bowel disease. TCRdb reworked the 5' RACE reads into one entry per CDR3 protein, no DNA. Listed are about 300,000 distinct CDR3 sequences; 5% to 6% falls within the top ten. Material for sequencing was blood. These receptors came from a human donor with ulcerative colitis or Crohn's disease, or a healthy co-twin of an affected twin (not recorded which).

The chain is built from TRBV7-2 and TRBJ2-7. CDR1 is SGHTA, CDR2 FQGNSA, per germline. The CDR3 consists of 13 residues. The CDR3 spells CASSRSGAYEQYF. Combining the CDR3 with reference TRBV7-2 and TRBJ2-7 gives the whole variable domain GAGVSQSPSNKVTEKGKDVELRCDPISGHTALYWYRQSLGQGLEFLIYFQGNSAPDKSGLPSDRFSAERTGGSVSTLTIQRTQQEDSAVYLCASSRSGAYEQYFGPGTRLTVT.

The V gene is TRBV12-3 or TRBV12-4, the J gene TRBJ1-1; TCRdb's D call, TRBD1, is unchecked because there is no DNA. The CDR3 runs 13 residues. The CDR3: CASSGHLWSEAFF.

V and J are TRBV20-1 and TRBJ1-2; TCRdb selects TRBD1, and the lack of DNA leaves this call unchecked. The germline V gene encodes CDR1 DFQATT and CDR2 SNEGSKA (reference sequence). CDR3 length equals 12 residues. The CDR3 region is CSATPGSYGYTF.